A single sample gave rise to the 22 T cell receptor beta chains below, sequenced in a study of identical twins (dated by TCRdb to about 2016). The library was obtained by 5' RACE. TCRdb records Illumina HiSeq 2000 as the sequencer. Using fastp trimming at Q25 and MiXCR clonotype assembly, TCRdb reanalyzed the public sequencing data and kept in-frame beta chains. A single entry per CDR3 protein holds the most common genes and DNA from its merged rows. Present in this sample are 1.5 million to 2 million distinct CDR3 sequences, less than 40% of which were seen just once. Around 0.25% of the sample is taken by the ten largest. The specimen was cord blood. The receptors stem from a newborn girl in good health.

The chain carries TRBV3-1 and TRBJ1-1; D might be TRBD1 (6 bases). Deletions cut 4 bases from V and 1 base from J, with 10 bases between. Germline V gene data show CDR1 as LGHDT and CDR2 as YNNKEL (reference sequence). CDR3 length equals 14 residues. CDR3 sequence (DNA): TGTGCCAGCAGCCCATACAGGGAGAACACTGAAGCTTTCTTT. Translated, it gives CASSPYRENTEAFF.

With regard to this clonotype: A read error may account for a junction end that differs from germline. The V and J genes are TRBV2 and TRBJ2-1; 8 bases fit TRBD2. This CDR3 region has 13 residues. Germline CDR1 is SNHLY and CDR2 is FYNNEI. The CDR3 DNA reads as TGTGCCAGCAGCGAGCGGGAGTACAATGAGCGGTTCTTC. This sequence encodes CASSEREYNERFF.

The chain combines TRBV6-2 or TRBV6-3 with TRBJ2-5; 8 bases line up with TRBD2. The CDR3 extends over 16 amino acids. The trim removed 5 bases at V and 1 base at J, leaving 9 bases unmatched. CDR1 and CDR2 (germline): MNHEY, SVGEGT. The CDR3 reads CASSTLQLAVQETQYF. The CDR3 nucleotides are TGTGCCAGCAGTACCCTGCAACTAGCGGTCCAAGAGACCCAGTACTTC.

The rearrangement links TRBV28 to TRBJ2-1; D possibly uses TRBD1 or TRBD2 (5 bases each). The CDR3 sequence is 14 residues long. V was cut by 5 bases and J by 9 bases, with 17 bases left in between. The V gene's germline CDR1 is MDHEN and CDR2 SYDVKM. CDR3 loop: CASSLRSQRGEQFF. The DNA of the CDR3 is TGTGCCAGCAGTCTCCGATCACAGAGGGGTGAGCAGTTCTTC.

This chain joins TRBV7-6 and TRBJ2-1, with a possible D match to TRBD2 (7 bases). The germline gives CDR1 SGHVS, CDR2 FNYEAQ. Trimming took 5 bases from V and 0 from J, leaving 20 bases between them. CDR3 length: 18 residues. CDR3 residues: CASSRSSSRGGSYNEQFF. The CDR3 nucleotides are TGTGCCAGCAGCCGTTCATCCTCAAGGGGGGGCTCCTACAATGAGCAGTTCTTC. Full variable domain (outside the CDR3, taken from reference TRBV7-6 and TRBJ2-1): GAGVSQSPRYKVTKRGQDVALRCDPISGHVSLYWYRQALGQGPEFLTYFNYEAQQDKSGLPNDRFSAERPEGSISTLTIQRTEQRDSAMYRCASSRSSSRGGSYNEQFFGPGTRLTVL.

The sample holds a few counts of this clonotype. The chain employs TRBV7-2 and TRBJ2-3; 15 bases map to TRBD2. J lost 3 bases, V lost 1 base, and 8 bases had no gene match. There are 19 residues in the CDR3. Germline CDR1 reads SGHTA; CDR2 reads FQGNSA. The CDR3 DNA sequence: TGTGCCAGCAGCTTAGAACCGGGACTAGCGGGAGGTCGGACAGATACGCAGTATTTT. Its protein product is CASSLEPGLAGGRTDTQYF.

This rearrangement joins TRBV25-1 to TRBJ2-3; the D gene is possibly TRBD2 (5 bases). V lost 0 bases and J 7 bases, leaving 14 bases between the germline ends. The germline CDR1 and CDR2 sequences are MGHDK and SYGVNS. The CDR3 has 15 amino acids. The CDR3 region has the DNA TGTGCCAGCAGTGAATATTATGCACGGGGAAATACGCAGTATTTT. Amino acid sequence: CASSEYYARGNTQYF.

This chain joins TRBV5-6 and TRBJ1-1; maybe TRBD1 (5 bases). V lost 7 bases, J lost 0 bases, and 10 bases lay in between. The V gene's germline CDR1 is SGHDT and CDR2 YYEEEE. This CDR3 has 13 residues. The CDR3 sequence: CASLRGMNTEAFF. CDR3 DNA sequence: TGTGCCAGCCTCCGGGGCATGAACACTGAAGCTTTCTTT.

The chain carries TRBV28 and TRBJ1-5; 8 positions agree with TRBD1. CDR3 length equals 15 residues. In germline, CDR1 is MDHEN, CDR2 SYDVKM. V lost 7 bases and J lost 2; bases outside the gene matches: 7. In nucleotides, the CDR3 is TGTGCCAGCACCTTTCTGGGACAGGGCAATCAGCCCCAGCATTTT. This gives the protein CASTFLGQGNQPQHF.

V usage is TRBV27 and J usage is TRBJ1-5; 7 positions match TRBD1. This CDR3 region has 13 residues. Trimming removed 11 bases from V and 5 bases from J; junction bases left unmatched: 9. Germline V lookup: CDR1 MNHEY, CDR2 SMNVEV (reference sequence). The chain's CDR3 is CAAGGDSYQPQHF. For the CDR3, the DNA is TGTGCCGCAGGAGGGGACAGCTATCAGCCCCAGCATTTT.

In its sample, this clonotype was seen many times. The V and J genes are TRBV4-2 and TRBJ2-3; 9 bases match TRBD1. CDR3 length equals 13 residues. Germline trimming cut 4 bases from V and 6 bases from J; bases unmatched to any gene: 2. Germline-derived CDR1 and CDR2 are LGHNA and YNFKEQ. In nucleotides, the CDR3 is TGTGCCAGCAGCCCGGGGACAGGGGATACGCAGTATTTT. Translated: CASSPGTGDTQYF.

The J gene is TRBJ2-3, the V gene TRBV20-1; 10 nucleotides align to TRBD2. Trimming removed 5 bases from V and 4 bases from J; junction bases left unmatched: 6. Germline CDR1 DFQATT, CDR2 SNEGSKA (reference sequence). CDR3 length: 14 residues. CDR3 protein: CSAQLAGPSDTQYF. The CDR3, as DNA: TGCAGTGCTCAACTAGCGGGGCCATCAGATACGCAGTATTTT.

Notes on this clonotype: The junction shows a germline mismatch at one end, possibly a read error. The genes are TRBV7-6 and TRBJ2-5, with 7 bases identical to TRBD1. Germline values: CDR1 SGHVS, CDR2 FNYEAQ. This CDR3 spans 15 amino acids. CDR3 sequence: CAGSLLGTDQETQYF. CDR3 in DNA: TGTGCCGGCAGCTTATTAGGGACAGACCAAGAGACCCAGTACTTC.

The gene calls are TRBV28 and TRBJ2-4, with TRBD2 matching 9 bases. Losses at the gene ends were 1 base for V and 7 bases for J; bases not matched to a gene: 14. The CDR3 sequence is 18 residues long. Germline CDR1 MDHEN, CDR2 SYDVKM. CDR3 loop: CASSLYTGLAGSRNIQYF. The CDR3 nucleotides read TGTGCCAGCAGTTTATATACGGGGCTAGCGGGATCAAGGAACATTCAGTACTTC.

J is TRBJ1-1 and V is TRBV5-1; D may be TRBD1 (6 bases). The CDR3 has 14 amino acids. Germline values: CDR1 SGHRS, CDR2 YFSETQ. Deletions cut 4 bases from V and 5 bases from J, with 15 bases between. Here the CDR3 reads CASSVKQGGTEAFF. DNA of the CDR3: TGCGCCAGCAGCGTGAAACAGGGAGGAACTGAAGCTTTCTTT.

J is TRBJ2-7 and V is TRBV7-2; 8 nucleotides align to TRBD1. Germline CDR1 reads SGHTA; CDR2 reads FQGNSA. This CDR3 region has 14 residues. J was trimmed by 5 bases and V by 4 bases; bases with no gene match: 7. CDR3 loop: CASSSDRVGNEQYF. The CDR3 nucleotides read TGTGCCAGCAGCTCGGACAGGGTAGGAAACGAGCAGTACTTC.

CDR3 DNA: TGTGCCAGCAGTTTCTCGACAGGGCGAAATGAAAAACTGTTTTTT. It translates to CASSFSTGRNEKLFF. V gene TRBV27 combines with J gene TRBJ1-4, with 7 bases aligning to TRBD1. The CDR3 loop spans 15 amino acids. V shed 3 bases and J 5 bases; nucleotides not matched to a gene: 6. Germline-derived CDR1 and CDR2 are MNHEY and SMNVEV (reference sequence).

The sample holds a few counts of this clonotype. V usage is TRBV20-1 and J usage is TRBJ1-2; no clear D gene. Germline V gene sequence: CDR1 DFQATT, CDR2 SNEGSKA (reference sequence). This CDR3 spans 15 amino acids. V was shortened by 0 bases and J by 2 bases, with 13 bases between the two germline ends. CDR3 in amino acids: CSARDHGELNYGYTF. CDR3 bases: TGCAGTGCTAGAGATCACGGGGAATTGAACTATGGCTACACCTTC.

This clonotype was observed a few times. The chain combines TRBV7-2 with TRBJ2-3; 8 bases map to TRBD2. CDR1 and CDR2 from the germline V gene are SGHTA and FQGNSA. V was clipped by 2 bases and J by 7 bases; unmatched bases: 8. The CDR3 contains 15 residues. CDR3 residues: CASSLTSGRGYTQYF. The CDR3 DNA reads TGTGCCAGCAGCTTAACTAGCGGTAGGGGGTATACGCAGTATTTT.

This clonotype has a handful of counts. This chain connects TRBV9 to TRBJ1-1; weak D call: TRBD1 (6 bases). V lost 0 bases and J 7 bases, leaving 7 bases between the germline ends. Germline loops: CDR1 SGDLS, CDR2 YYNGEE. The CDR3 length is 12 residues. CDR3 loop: CASSVEGGEAFF. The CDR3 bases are TGTGCCAGCAGCGTAGAAGGGGGTGAAGCTTTCTTT.

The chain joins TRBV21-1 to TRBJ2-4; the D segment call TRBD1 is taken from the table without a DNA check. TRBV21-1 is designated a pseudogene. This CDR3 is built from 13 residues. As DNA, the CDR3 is TGTGCCAGCGGGGACAGGGGTAAAAACATTCAGTACTTC. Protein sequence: CASGDRGKNIQYF.

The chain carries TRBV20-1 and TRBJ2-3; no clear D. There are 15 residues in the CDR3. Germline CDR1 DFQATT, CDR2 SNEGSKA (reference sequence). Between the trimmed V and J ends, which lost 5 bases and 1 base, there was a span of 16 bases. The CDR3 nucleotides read TGCAGTGCTGGGCCCCGGAACGACGGCACAGATACGCAGTATTTT. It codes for CSAGPRNDGTDTQYF.